The rows below give T cell receptor beta chains drawn from one sample of a study of neurological immune-mediated disorders. TCRdb re-called the 5' RACE reads with MiXCR, one entry per CDR3 protein. Among around 97,000 distinct CDR3 sequences listed, 10% to 14% were seen once. The sample comprised PBMCs. The receptors were sampled from a female donor with HTLV-1-associated myelopathy (HAM/TSP). CDR3s include the opening cysteine and the closing phenylalanine or tryptophan. D genes are given only for firm matches. Size is omitted from some rows. Given values are once, few, many or a class for expanded clones.

D gene	V gene	CDR3 length	J gene	clone size	CDR3 protein	CDR3 DNA
-	TRBV6-5	17	TRBJ1-3	many	CASSYRQGLPTGNTIYF	TGTGCCAGCAGTTACAGGCAGGGGCTTCCGACTGGAAACACCATATATTTT
TRBD1	TRBV5-1	17	TRBJ2-6	medium-sized	CASSVDRGRGGANVLTF	TGCGCCAGCAGCGTGGACAGGGGGCGCGGAGGGGCCAACGTCCTGACTTTC
TRBD2	TRBV2	15	TRBJ2-1	-	CASSEVLAGYNEQFF	TGTGCCAGCAGTGAAGTACTAGCGGGTTACAATGAGCAGTTCTTC
TRBD2	TRBV7-9	17	TRBJ2-3	many	CASSLASGGFGTDTQYF	TGTGCCAGCAGCTTAGCTAGCGGGGGGTTTGGCACAGATACGCAGTATTTT
TRBD1	TRBV20-1	14	TRBJ1-4	many	CSVGAGGTNEKLFF	TGCAGTGTCGGGGCAGGGGGCACTAATGAAAAACTGTTTTTT
-	TRBV20-1	15	TRBJ1-2	many	CSARDPRQGMGGYTF	TGCAGTGCTAGAGATCCTAGGCAGGGGATGGGCGGCTACACCTTC
-	TRBV5-1	15	TRBJ1-5	many	CASSLEGVSNQPQHF	TGCGCCAGCAGCTTGGAAGGGGTGAGCAATCAGCCCCAGCATTTT
TRBD1	TRBV6-6	13	TRBJ1-1	few	CASSRLGDSEAFF	TGTGCCAGCAGTAGACTCGGGGACAGTGAAGCTTTCTTT
-	TRBV12-3/TRBV12-4	15	TRBJ2-5	many	CASSLAGGRGKTQYF	TGTGCCAGCAGTTTAGCGGGGGGCCGGGGAAAGACCCAGTACTTC
-	TRBV18	13	TRBJ2-5	many	CASSLTRRETQYF	TGTGCCAGCTCCCTTACTAGGAGAGAGACCCAGTACTTC
-	TRBV5-1	13	TRBJ2-5	many	CASTVEGVATQYF	TGCGCCAGCACCGTGGAGGGTGTGGCGACCCAGTACTTC
TRBD2	TRBV5-1	16	TRBJ2-3	-	CASSATSGGATDTQYF	TGCGCCAGCAGCGCCACTAGCGGGGGGGCGACAGATACGCAGTATTTT
-	TRBV5-1	15	TRBJ2-2	-	CASSSQNNGAGELFF	TGCGCCAGCAGCTCACAGAACAATGGCGCCGGGGAGCTGTTTTTT
-	TRBV28	14	TRBJ1-2	many	CATFTFGQPYGYTF	TGTGCCACCTTCACATTCGGACAGCCCTATGGCTACACCTTC